These 30 T cell receptor beta chains were sequenced from one sample in a study of spatial heterogeneity in lung cancer. Time point of the sample: sample taken at primary tumor resection. Unsorted whole RNA samples from tumor, nontumor lung or frozen PBMC were sequenced. TCRdb redid the calling of the 5' RACE reads with MiXCR, one entry per CDR3 protein. Among 9,500 to 15,000 distinct CDR3 sequences, over 11% were seen once, and the ten largest hold 2% to 3%. Sequenced here: PBMCs, sampled at surgery. The source of these receptors is a female donor with early-stage non-small cell lung cancer.

The chain joins TRBV7-2 to TRBJ2-7; D is possibly TRBD1 (6 bases). Trimming took 5 bases from V and 0 from J, leaving 14 bases between them. In germline, CDR1 is SGHTA, CDR2 FQGNSA. This CDR3 has 15 amino acids. DNA for the CDR3: TGTGCCAGCAGCCCAAGGACAGCTCCCTCCTACGAGCAGTACTTC. Its protein is CASSPRTAPSYEQYF.

By share of the sample, this clonotype is medium-sized. The gene calls are TRBV29-1 and TRBJ2-5; TRBD1 might be the D (6 bases). The V end lost 8 bases, the J end lost 6 bases, and 25 bases lay between the germline ends. The CDR3 totals 15 residues. The germline V gene encodes CDR1 SQVTM and CDR2 ANQGSEA. Here the CDR3 reads CSSGTPNSNRKTQYF. The CDR3 region has the DNA TGCAGCTCCGGGACACCCAACTCAAATAGAAAGACCCAGTACTTC.

Ten or more counts support this clonotype. The rearrangement uses TRBV7-2 and TRBJ2-5, with no clear D. This CDR3 spans 13 amino acids. Between the trimmed V and J ends, which lost 5 bases and 0 bases, there was a span of 7 bases. The V gene's germline CDR1 is SGHTA and CDR2 FQGNSA. The DNA for the CDR3 is TGTGCCAGCAGCCCTCTGTACCAAGAGACCCAGTACTTC. It translates to CASSPLYQETQYF.

This clonotype was picked up many times. V usage is TRBV12-3 or TRBV12-4 and J usage is TRBJ1-1, with 7 positions matching TRBD1. This CDR3 is 13 amino acids long. Trimming removed 6 bases from V and 3 bases from J; junction bases left unmatched: 4. CDR3 loop: CASSQGQHTEAFF. DNA of the CDR3: TGTGCCAGCAGCCAGGGACAGCACACTGAAGCTTTCTTT.

The chain combines TRBV9 with TRBJ2-1; 9 nucleotides align to TRBD2. V shed 6 bases and J 6 bases; nucleotides not matched to a gene: 7. The CDR3 covers 14 residues. Germline V gene lookup returns CDR1 SGDLS and CDR2 YYNGEE. The CDR3 sequence is CASTPSGDSNEQFF. Written as DNA, the CDR3 is TGTGCCAGCACCCCTAGCGGGGATTCCAATGAGCAGTTCTTC. Complete variable domain (other parts from reference TRBV9 and TRBJ2-1): DSGVTQTPKHLITATGQRVTLRCSPRSGDLSVYWYQQSLDQGLQFLIQYYNGEERAKGNILERFSAQQFPDLHSELNLSSLELGDSALYFCASTPSGDSNEQFFGPGTRLTVL.

This clonotype has at least ten counts. This chain connects TRBV7-2 to TRBJ2-4; 9 positions agree with TRBD2. Germline V lookup: CDR1 SGHTA, CDR2 FQGNSA. The CDR3 runs 14 residues. The trim removed 5 bases at V and 8 bases at J, leaving 7 bases unmatched. The CDR3 loop is CASSPPGTSHIQYF. The CDR3 coding sequence is TGTGCCAGCAGCCCTCCCGGGACTAGCCACATTCAGTACTTC.

This clonotype occurred many times. The chain employs TRBV28 and TRBJ2-1, with TRBD1 identical over 9 bases. The germline V gene has CDR1 MDHEN and CDR2 SYDVKM. The V and J ends lost 7 bases and 1 base, in that order; junction bases with no gene match: 5. The CDR3 has 15 residues. The CDR3 nucleotides are TGTGCCAGCAAAACAGGGGGCCTATCCTACAATGAGCAGTTCTTC. This sequence encodes CASKTGGLSYNEQFF.

Only one count was recorded for this clonotype. The rearrangement uses TRBV28 and TRBJ2-7; D call uncertain. CDR1 and CDR2 from the germline V gene are MDHEN and SYDVKM. The V end was cut by 3 bases, the J end by 4 bases, with 4 bases between. The length of the CDR3 is 11 residues. This CDR3 is CASSLGYEQYF. The DNA of the CDR3 is TGTGCCAGCAGTTTGGGTTACGAGCAGTACTTC.

By share of the sample, this clonotype is medium-sized. The chain couples TRBV5-1 to TRBJ2-1, with D possibly matching TRBD2 (5 bases). Germline V lookup: CDR1 SGHRS, CDR2 YFSETQ. The CDR3 runs to 13 residues. V was pared by 0 bases and J by 6 bases, with 7 bases between. The CDR3 region has the DNA TGCGCCAGCAGCTTGGGAGGGCCCAATGAGCAGTTCTTC. This encodes CASSLGGPNEQFF.

This clonotype was recorded at least ten times. V usage is TRBV5-6 and J usage is TRBJ2-1; D tentatively fits TRBD1 or TRBD2 (5 bases each). Germline V gene sequence: CDR1 SGHDT, CDR2 YYEEEE. This CDR3 comprises 14 residues. Trimming removed 3 bases at V and 5 bases at J, with 12 bases between. CDR3 nucleotides: TGTGCCAGCAGCTCCGGGACGGCGAACAATGAGCAGTTCTTC. Translation gives CASSSGTANNEQFF.

This rearrangement joins TRBV29-1 to TRBJ2-3; perhaps TRBD2 as D (5 bases). The CDR3 loop spans 14 amino acids. The V end was cut by 7 bases, the J end by 4 bases, with 18 bases between. Per the germline V gene, CDR1 is SQVTM and CDR2 is ANQGSEA. As DNA, the CDR3 is TGCAGCGCCCGTCGGCCAGAGGGCCCAGATACGCAGTATTTT. Translation gives CSARRPEGPDTQYF.

This clonotype is labeled as medium-sized (0.01 to 0.1%). This chain connects TRBV7-2 to TRBJ2-2; D gene ambiguous. Between the trimmed V and J ends, which lost 9 bases and 2 bases, there was a span of 13 bases. This CDR3 region has 14 residues. Germline CDR1 SGHTA, CDR2 FQGNSA. The CDR3 is CASCLQLNTGELFF. In DNA form, the CDR3 reads TGTGCCAGTTGCCTACAGCTAAACACCGGGGAGCTGTTTTTT.

This clonotype was recorded many times. The chain recombines TRBV7-9 with TRBJ1-1; weak D call: TRBD1 (5 bases). The CDR3 has 15 residues. V lost 5 bases and J lost 0, with 13 bases in between. CDR1 is SEHNR, CDR2 FQNEAQ, per germline (reference sequence). The CDR3 sequence is CASSPRQSLNTEAFF. The CDR3 DNA follows: TGTGCCAGCAGCCCAAGACAGAGCCTGAACACTGAAGCTTTCTTT.

This clonotype was seen ten or more times. The chain employs TRBV5-5 and TRBJ2-5, with 7 bases that match TRBD1. Trimming at V came to 4 bases and at J to 6 bases, leaving 15 bases not matched to a gene. CDR3 size: 16 residues. In germline, CDR1 is SGHKS, CDR2 YYEKEE (reference sequence). The DNA for the CDR3 is TGTGCCAGCAGCCTGCTTCTAGGGACAGTAGATAAGACCCAGTACTTC. Translating gives CASSLLLGTVDKTQYF.

This clonotype was found many times. J is TRBJ2-7 and V is TRBV18; 14 bases are a match to TRBD2. Trimming at V came to 6 bases and at J to 1 base, leaving 5 bases not matched to a gene. The CDR3 covers 16 residues. The germline gives CDR1 KGHSH, CDR2 LQKENI. As DNA, the CDR3 is TGTGCCAGCTCCCGAGGGACTAGCGGGAGTTCCTACGAGCAGTACTTC. Translating gives CASSRGTSGSSYEQYF.

The rearrangement links TRBV7-2 to TRBJ2-3; perhaps D is TRBD1 or TRBD2 (7 bases each). The CDR3 totals 18 residues. V dropped 2 bases and J dropped 2 bases, with 20 bases sitting between them. Per the germline V gene, CDR1 is SGHTA and CDR2 is FQGNSA. CDR3 sequence reads: CASSLRGLASGATDTQYF. The DNA of the CDR3 is TGTGCCAGCAGCTTAAGGGGGCTTGCTAGCGGAGCCACAGATACGCAGTATTTT.

This clonotype was recorded many times. The genes are TRBV6-2 or TRBV6-3 and TRBJ2-5, with TRBD1 as a possible D gene (6 bases). Germline CDR1 MNHEY, CDR2 SVGEGT. The V gene lost 5 bases and the J gene lost 2 bases, with 15 bases spanning the gap. The CDR3 length is 15 residues. The CDR3 sequence: CASSPPGHPQETQYF. CDR3 DNA sequence: TGTGCCAGCAGTCCACCGGGACACCCACAAGAGACCCAGTACTTC.

This clonotype was seen at least ten times. The chain links TRBV15 to TRBJ2-5, with 8 bases matching TRBD2. With V trimmed by 1 base and J by 4 bases, 11 bases remained unmatched. The length of the CDR3 is 17 residues. The germline V gene encodes CDR1 LNHNV and CDR2 YYDKDF (reference sequence). The CDR3 nucleotides read TGTGCCACCAGCAGAGTTGGTAGCGGGGCCCGGGGAGAGACCCAGTACTTC. This sequence encodes CATSRVGSGARGETQYF. Full variable domain (remainder filled in from reference TRBV15 and TRBJ2-5): DAMVIQNPRYQVTQFGKPVTLSCSQTLNHNVMYWYQQKSSQAPKLLFHYYDKDFNNEADTPDNFQSRRPNTSFCFLDIRSPGLGDTAMYLCATSRVGSGARGETQYFGPGTRLLVL.

CDR3 amino acids: CASSQLDRYEQYF. The CDR3 region has the DNA TGCGCCAGCAGTCAATTGGACAGGTACGAGCAGTACTTC. The J gene is TRBJ2-7, the V gene TRBV23-1; 7 nucleotides match TRBD1. Being an ORF, TRBV23-1 has a function that is uncertain. The CDR3 is 13 amino acids. V was clipped by 1 base and J by 4 bases; unmatched bases: 1.

This clonotype was observed at least ten times. The V and J genes are TRBV21-1 and TRBJ2-6; TRBD1, the D gene given by the table, was not confirmed from the DNA. TRBV21-1 is a pseudogene segment. This CDR3 is 18 amino acids long. CDR3: CASSLGQGAIPGANVLTF. The CDR3 DNA reads as TGTGCCAGCAGCCTCGGACAGGGGGCTATTCCTGGGGCCAACGTCCTGACTTTC.

In this sample, this clonotype turned up many times. This chain connects TRBV12-3 or TRBV12-4 to TRBJ2-2; D might be TRBD1 (5 bases). Trimming shortened V by 4 bases and J by 3 bases, and 15 bases separated the two germline ends. CDR3 size: 16 residues. CDR3 bases: TGTGCCAGCAGTTCTAGGGGCCAGACACACACCGGGGAGCTGTTTTTT. Its translation: CASSSRGQTHTGELFF.

The V call is TRBV5-5, the J call TRBJ2-7; D could derive from TRBD1 or TRBD2 (5 bases each). Trimming removed 4 bases from V and 4 bases from J, with 21 bases in between. This CDR3 is built from 16 residues. Germline CDR1 reads SGHKS; CDR2 reads YYEKEE (reference sequence). CDR3 region: CASSPNPGTGGYEQYF. The CDR3 DNA sequence: TGTGCCAGCAGCCCTAACCCCGGGACGGGTGGGTACGAGCAGTACTTC. Full variable domain (missing parts from reference TRBV5-5 and TRBJ2-7): DAGVTQSPTHLIKTRGQQVTLRCSPISGHKSVSWYQQVLGQGPQFIFQYYEKEERGRGNFPDRFSARQFPNYSSELNVNALLLGDSALYLCASSPNPGTGGYEQYFGPGTRLTVT.

The rearrangement uses TRBV12-3 or TRBV12-4 and TRBJ2-3; D is unclear. V lost 6 bases to trimming and J lost 4 bases, with 8 bases between them. This CDR3 comprises 12 residues. The CDR3 sequence: CASSHYADTQYF. CDR3 nucleotides: TGTGCCAGCAGCCATTACGCAGATACGCAGTATTTT.

In this sample, this clonotype turned up a few times. The rearrangement joins TRBV29-1 to TRBJ2-2; D remains unclear. The CDR3 length is 14 residues. Germline V gene lookup returns CDR1 SQVTM and CDR2 ANQGSEA. Trimming pared 4 bases from V and 0 bases from J, leaving 9 bases between. Here the CDR3 reads CSVGFPANTGELFF. The DNA for the CDR3 is TGCAGCGTTGGTTTTCCAGCGAACACCGGGGAGCTGTTTTTT.

The table lists this clonotype with many counts. The chain uses TRBV7-6 and TRBJ1-5; unclear D gene. The CDR3 has 13 residues. The V and J ends lost 0 bases and 5 bases respectively, with 5 bases between them. CDR1 and CDR2 (germline): SGHVS, FNYEAQ. The CDR3 nucleotides are TGTGCCAGCAGCTTAGCGCTCCATCAGCCCCAGCATTTT. The encoded protein is CASSLALHQPQHF.

The chain joins TRBV15 to TRBJ2-7; D is unclear. The V end lost 0 bases, the J end lost 4 bases, and 7 bases lay between the germline ends. The CDR3 runs to 13 residues. CDR1 is LNHNV, CDR2 YYDKDF, per germline (reference sequence). CDR3 coding DNA: TGTGCCACCAGCAGAGATCCAGGATACGAGCAGTACTTC. Translating gives CATSRDPGYEQYF.

This clonotype appeared many times. V is TRBV7-2 and J is TRBJ2-3, with D possibly matching TRBD2 (5 bases). This CDR3 region has 15 residues. Germline V gene sequence: CDR1 SGHTA, CDR2 FQGNSA. V dropped 5 bases and J dropped 2 bases, with 14 bases sitting between them. The DNA for the CDR3 is TGTGCCAGCAGCCCCCAGGCTAGCTTCACAGATACGCAGTATTTT. It codes for CASSPQASFTDTQYF.

This clonotype was counted at least ten times. The chain recombines TRBV9 with TRBJ1-6; 8 nucleotides agree with TRBD1. CDR1 and CDR2 (germline): SGDLS, YYNGEE. Trimming at V came to 3 bases and at J to 10 bases, leaving 15 bases not matched to a gene. This CDR3 has 17 residues. The CDR3 DNA reads TGTGCCAGCAGCGCGACTGACAGACAGGGGATGGGATCACCCCTCCACTTT. Protein product: CASSATDRQGMGSPLHF.

Within the sample, this clonotype is medium-sized (0.01 to 0.1%). This chain connects TRBV29-1 to TRBJ2-7; maybe TRBD1 (5 bases). CDR3 length: 11 residues. Looked up from germline, CDR1 is SQVTM and CDR2 is ANQGSEA. V was shortened by 4 bases and J by 3 bases, with 7 bases between the two germline ends. This chain's CDR3 is CSVGDSYEQYF. CDR3 nucleotide sequence: TGCAGCGTTGGCGACAGCTACGAGCAGTACTTC.

This clonotype showed up many times. The J gene is TRBJ2-1, the V gene TRBV7-2, with 10 bases identical to TRBD2. The V and J ends lost 1 base and 4 bases, in that order; junction bases with no gene match: 1. CDR1 and CDR2 (germline): SGHTA, FQGNSA. This CDR3 comprises 15 residues. In DNA, the CDR3 is TGTGCCAGCAGCTTAGTAGCGGGGGGTTACAATGAGCAGTTCTTC. Its translation: CASSLVAGGYNEQFF.